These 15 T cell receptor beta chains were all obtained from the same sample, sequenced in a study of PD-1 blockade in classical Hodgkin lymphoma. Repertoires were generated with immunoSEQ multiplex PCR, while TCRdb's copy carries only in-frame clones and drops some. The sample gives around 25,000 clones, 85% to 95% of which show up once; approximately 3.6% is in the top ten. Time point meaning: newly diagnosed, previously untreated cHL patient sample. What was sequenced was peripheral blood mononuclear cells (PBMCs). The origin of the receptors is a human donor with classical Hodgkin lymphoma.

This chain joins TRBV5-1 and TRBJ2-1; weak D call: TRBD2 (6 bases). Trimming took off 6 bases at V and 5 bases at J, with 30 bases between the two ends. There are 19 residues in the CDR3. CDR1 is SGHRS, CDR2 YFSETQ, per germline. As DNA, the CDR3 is TGCGCCAGCATGATCCGAGGGGCGGGAATGGGCACAGGAGACAATGAGCAGTTCTTC. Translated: CASMIRGAGMGTGDNEQFF.

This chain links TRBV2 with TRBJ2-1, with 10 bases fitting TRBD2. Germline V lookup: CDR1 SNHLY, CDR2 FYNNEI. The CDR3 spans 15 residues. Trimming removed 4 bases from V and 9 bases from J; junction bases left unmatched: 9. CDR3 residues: CASSGGLAVRAEQFF. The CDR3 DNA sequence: TGTGCCAGCAGTGGTGGACTAGCGGTCCGGGCTGAGCAGTTCTTC. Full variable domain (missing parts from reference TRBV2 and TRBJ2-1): EPEVTQTPSHQVTQMGQEVILRCVPISNHLYFYWYRQILGQKVEFLVSFYNNEISEKSEIFDDQFSVERPDGSNFTLKIRSTKLEDSAMYFCASSGGLAVRAEQFFGPGTRLTVL.

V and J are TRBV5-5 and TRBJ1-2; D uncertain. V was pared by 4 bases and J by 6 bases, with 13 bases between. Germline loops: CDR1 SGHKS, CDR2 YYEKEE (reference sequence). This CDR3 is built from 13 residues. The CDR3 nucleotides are TGTGCCAGCAGCCAAAGGGTTCTTAATGGCTACACCTTC. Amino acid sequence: CASSQRVLNGYTF.

Here the CDR3 reads CASRPDGNYGYTF. The CDR3 region has the DNA TGCGCCAGCAGGCCGGACGGTAACTATGGCTACACCTTC. The chain recombines TRBV5-1 with TRBJ1-2; unclear D gene. Germline-derived CDR1 and CDR2 are SGHRS and YFSETQ. This CDR3 comprises 13 residues. The V end lost 5 bases, the J end lost 1 base, and 9 bases lay between the germline ends.

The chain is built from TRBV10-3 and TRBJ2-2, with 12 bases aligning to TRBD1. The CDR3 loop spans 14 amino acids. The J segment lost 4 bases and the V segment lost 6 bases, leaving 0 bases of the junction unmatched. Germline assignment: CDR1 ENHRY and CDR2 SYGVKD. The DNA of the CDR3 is TGTGCCATCAGGGGACAGGGGGCCACCGGGGAGCTGTTTTTT. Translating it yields CAIRGQGATGELFF.

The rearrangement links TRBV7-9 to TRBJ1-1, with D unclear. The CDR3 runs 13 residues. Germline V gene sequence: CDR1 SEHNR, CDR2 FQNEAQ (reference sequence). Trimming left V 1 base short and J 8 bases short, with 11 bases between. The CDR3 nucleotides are TGTGCCAGCAGCTTAGGTTTGGGCAGCGAAGCTTTCTTT. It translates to CASSLGLGSEAFF.

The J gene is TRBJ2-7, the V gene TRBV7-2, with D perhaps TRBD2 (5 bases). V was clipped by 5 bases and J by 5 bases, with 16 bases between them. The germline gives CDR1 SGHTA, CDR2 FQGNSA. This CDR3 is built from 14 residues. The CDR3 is CASSPRGSGHEQYF. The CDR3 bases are TGTGCCAGCAGCCCCCGGGGATCTGGCCACGAGCAGTACTTC.

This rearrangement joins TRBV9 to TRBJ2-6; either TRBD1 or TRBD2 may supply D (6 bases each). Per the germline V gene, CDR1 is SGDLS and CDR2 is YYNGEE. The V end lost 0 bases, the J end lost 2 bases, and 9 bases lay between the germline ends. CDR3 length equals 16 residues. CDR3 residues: CASSVAGGAGANVLTF. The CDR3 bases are TGTGCCAGCAGCGTAGCCGGGGGCGCTGGGGCCAACGTCCTGACTTTC.

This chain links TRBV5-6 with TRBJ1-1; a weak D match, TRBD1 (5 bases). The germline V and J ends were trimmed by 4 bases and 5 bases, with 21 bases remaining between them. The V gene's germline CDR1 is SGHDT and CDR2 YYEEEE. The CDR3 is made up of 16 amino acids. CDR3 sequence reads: CASSAPTARVGTEAFF. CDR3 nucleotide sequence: TGTGCCAGCAGCGCCCCAACAGCCAGGGTTGGTACTGAAGCTTTCTTT.

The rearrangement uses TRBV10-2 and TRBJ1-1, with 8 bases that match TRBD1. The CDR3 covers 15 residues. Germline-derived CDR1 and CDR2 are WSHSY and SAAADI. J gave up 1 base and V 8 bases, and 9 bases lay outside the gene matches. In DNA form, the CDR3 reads TGCGCCAGCCACCCAGGGGGCAGGGGGAACACTGAAGCTTTCTTT. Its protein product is CASHPGGRGNTEAFF.

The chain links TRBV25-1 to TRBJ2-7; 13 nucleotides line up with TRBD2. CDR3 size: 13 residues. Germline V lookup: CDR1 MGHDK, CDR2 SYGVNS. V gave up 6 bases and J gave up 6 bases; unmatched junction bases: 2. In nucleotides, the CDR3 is TGTGCCAGCAGGGGACTAGCGGGACCCGAGCAGTACTTC. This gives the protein CASRGLAGPEQYF.

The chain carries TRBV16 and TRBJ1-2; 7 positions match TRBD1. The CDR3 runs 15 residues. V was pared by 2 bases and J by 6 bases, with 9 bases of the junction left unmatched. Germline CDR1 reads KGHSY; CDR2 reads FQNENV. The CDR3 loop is CASSQGGTENHGYTF. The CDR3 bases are TGTGCCAGCAGCCAAGGAGGGACAGAAAATCATGGCTACACCTTC.

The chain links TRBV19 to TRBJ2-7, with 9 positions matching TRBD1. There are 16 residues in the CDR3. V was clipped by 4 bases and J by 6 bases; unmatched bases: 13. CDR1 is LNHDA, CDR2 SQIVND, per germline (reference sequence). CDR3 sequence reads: CASSSPGQGKEGEQYF. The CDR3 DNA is TGTGCCAGTAGTAGCCCGGGACAGGGCAAGGAGGGCGAGCAGTACTTC.

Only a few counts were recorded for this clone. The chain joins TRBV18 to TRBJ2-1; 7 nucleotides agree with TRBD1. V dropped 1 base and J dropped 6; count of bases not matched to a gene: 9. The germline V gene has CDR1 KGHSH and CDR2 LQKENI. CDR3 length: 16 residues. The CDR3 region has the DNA TGTGCCAGCTCACCACTACCGACAGGGAGCGGCAATGAGCAGTTCTTC. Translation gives CASSPLPTGSGNEQFF.

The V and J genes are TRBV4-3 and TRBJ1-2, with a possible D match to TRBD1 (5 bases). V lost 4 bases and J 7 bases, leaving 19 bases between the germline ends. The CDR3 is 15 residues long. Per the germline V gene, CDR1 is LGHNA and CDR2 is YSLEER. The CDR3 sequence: CASSRGTLGGLGYTF. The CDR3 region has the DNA TGCGCCAGCAGCCGCGGGACTCTGGGAGGTCTTGGCTACACCTTC.